This is a list of T cell receptor beta chains from one sample in a study of CD4 T cells in relation to SARS-CoV-2 and coronaviruses. Produced via immunoSEQ multiplex PCR; TCRdb's table is partial and in-frame only. The profile shows 30,000 or so clones, approximately 75% of them singletons. These TCRs' antigens remain unknown. Sequenced material: CD4+ T cells from PBMCs, cultured in vitro. These receptors were collected from a human donor in good health. Each CDR3 is given with its conserved first and last residue. The D gene is left open where the match is weak. Clone size is stated in some rows and not others, as once, few, many or a class when expanded.

j_call v_call d_call clone_size cdr3_nt cdr3_aa
TRBJ2-5 TRBV3-1/TRBV3-2 TRBD2 NA TGTGCCAGCAGCCCCGGAGCGGGGGGGCTCCTTGGCCAAGAGACCCAGTACTTC CASSPGAGGLLGQETQYF
TRBJ2-1 TRBV25-1 TRBD1 NA TGTGCCAGCAGTGGGACAGGGCGACTCTCCTACAATGAGCAGTTCTTC CASSGTGRLSYNEQFF
TRBJ1-3 TRBV6-9 NA few TGTGCCCTAAAGGGGGGGACCCCGTCTGGAAACACCATATATTTT CALKGGTPSGNTIYF
TRBJ1-4 TRBV6-5 TRBD1 NA TGTGCCAGCAGGGACAGGGGCAATGAAAAACTGTTTTTT CASRDRGNEKLFF
TRBJ2-6 TRBV5-5 NA NA TGTGCCAGCAGCTTGGATGGTTCTGGGGCCAACGTCCTGACTTTC CASSLDGSGANVLTF
TRBJ1-5 TRBV2 NA few TGTGCCAGCAGAGGACAGATCAATCAGCCCCAGCATTTT CASRGQINQPQHF
TRBJ2-7 TRBV5-1 NA few TGCGCCAGCAGCTTGGGGGACCACTCCTACGAGCAGTACTTC CASSLGDHSYEQYF
TRBJ1-5 TRBV5-4 NA few TGTGCCAGCAGCTTGCAAGGGCCTAATCAGCCCCAGCATTTT CASSLQGPNQPQHF
TRBJ2-5 TRBV4-1 NA NA TGCGCCAGCAGCCAAGTAGGGGTCGAGACCCAGTACTTC CASSQVGVETQYF
TRBJ1-2 TRBV19 NA once TGTGCCAGTAGTATAACTGGTTCAGCGACGTATGGCTACACCTTC CASSITGSATYGYTF
TRBJ2-6 TRBV29-1 TRBD1 few TGCAGCGTACAGGGGGTTGGTGGGGCCAACGTCCTGACTTTC CSVQGVGGANVLTF
TRBJ2-3 TRBV7-9 NA NA TGTGCCAGCAGCTTAGATGCAGGGATAGATACGCAGTATTTT CASSLDAGIDTQYF
TRBJ2-1 TRBV2 TRBD2 NA TGTGCCAGCAAGCTAGCGGGAGAGGCTGTTCCGTTCTTC CASKLAGEAVPFF
TRBJ2-3 TRBV30 TRBD2 NA TGTGCCTGGAGTGTTATTGCGGGAGGAGGGACAGATACGCAGTATTTT CAWSVIAGGGTDTQYF
TRBJ2-7 TRBV5-1 TRBD1 NA TGCGCCAGTAGTCCCGGGACAGGGGGCGAGCAGCAGTACTTC CASSPGTGGEQQYF
TRBJ2-1 TRBV11-3 TRBD2 NA TGTGCCAGCAGCCAGGGACTAGCGGACAATGAGCAGTTCTTC CASSQGLADNEQFF
TRBJ2-5 TRBV30 TRBD2 NA TGTGCCTGGAGTGGGGGACTAGCGGGATTGGTGACCCAGTACTTC CAWSGGLAGLVTQYF
TRBJ2-4 TRBV7-6 NA once TGTGCCAGCAGCCCCCGGGGACGGGGTGAGAACATTCAGTACTTC CASSPRGRGENIQYF
TRBJ1-1 TRBV6-1 TRBD1 NA TGTGCCAGCAGTGACCCGGGACAGGTGAACACTGAAGCTTTCTTT CASSDPGQVNTEAFF
TRBJ1-4 TRBV19 TRBD1 NA TGTGCCAGTAGTATAAGCAGGGGGCCAAATGAAAAACTGTTTTTT CASSISRGPNEKLFF
TRBJ1-3 TRBV6-2/TRBV6-3 NA NA TGTGCCAGCAGTTACGAGCGTCTATTAAGATCTGGAAACACCATATATTTT CASSYERLLRSGNTIYF
TRBJ2-7 TRBV24-1 NA NA TGTGCCACCAATGGAGGCGCCCCTACGGGGGAGCAGTACTTC CATNGGAPTGEQYF
TRBJ2-1 TRBV6-5 NA NA TGTGCCAGCAGTTACTACCGGGCCCCAACCCCCGATGAGCAGTTCTTC CASSYYRAPTPDEQFF
TRBJ2-7 TRBV7-3 TRBD2 NA TGTGCCAGCAGCTTAACAGGGACTAGCGGGAGAATATTGGAAGAGCAGTACTTC CASSLTGTSGRILEEQYF
TRBJ2-5 TRBV5-6 NA NA TGTGCCAGCAGCCCTCCGTGGCCAGGGTCTAGAGAGACCCAGTACTTC CASSPPWPGSRETQYF
TRBJ2-6 TRBV19 NA NA TGTGCCAGTAGTATTCCGGGGGTCGGGGCCAACGTCCTGACTTTC CASSIPGVGANVLTF